This T cell receptor beta chain was recovered during a study of PD-1 blockade in classical Hodgkin lymphoma. In the case of this clone: The antigen remains unidentified.

Germline lookup yields CDR1 SGHTA and CDR2 FQGTGA. This CDR3 has 15 residues. Trimming cost V 8 bases and J 4 bases, with 20 bases left between them. Specified time point: cycle 4 day 1 (C4D1), after less than seven weeks of nivolumab. Every one of the patients relapsed after autologous stem cell transplantation (brentuximab vedotin exposure was variable). Reported best responses ranged across complete response, partial response or progressive disease. The study's findings and limits: After ASCT, patients who started nivolumab under 1 year later were excluded. Newly diagnosed patients and complete responders had comparable diversity at baseline. Reported findings placed baseline TCR diversity lower in newly diagnosed patients (compared with healthy donors).

Method: immunoSEQ multiplex PCR; TCRdb's copy keeps in-frame clones and lacks some. The sample lists about 21,000 clones, more than 80% occurring once. Sequencing used peripheral blood mononuclear cells (PBMCs), obtained before the fourth cycle of nivolumab. The V gene is TRBV7-3, the J gene TRBJ2-5; D possibly matches TRBD1 or TRBD2 (5 bases each). The TCR was taken from a human donor with classical Hodgkin lymphoma. CDR3 loop: CASGDTGYEGETQYF. For the CDR3, the DNA is TGTGCCAGCGGCGACACAGGTTACGAGGGAGAGACCCAGTACTTC.